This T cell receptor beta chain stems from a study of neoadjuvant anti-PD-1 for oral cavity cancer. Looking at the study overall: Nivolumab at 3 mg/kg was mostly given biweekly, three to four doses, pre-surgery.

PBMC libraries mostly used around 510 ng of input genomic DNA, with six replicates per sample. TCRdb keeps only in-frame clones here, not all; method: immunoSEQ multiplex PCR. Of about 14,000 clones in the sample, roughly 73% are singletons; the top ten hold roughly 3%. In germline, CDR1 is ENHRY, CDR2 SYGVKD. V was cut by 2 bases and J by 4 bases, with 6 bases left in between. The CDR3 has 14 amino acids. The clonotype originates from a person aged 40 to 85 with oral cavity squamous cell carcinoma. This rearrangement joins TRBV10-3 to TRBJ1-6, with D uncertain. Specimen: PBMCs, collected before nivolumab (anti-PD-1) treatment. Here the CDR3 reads CAISEGGYNSPLHF. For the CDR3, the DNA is TGTGCCATCAGTGAGGGCGGTTATAATTCACCCCTCCACTTT.